This entry describes one TCR beta chain. Antigen: not known. The entry originates in a study of blood T cells in healthy people across ages. Findings of the study overall: Diversity of TCR beta correlated strongly with naive T cell percentage.

CDR3 length: 16 amino acids. The V gene's germline CDR1 is MNHNY and CDR2 SVGAGI (reference sequence). V lost 6 bases, J lost 5 bases, and 13 bases stayed unmatched. The use of a sample-barcoded 5' primer and a J-beta primer mix characterized a second PCR of roughly 7 to 11 cycles. TCRdb used MiXCR to reprocess the 5' RACE reads, holding one entry per CDR3 protein. The data show under 700,000 distinct CDR3 sequences, around 24% seen once. Each sample had at least 6 million PBMCs isolated. The sample was also linked to a second study, of T cells of mothers and their children. As that report states: The yield was over 8.5 million TCR beta CDR3 reads from each mother and around 3.3 million from each child.

This receptor was obtained from a boy younger than 18 in good health. The chain uses TRBV6-6 and TRBJ2-5; 9 bases match TRBD2. Sample: blood. CDR3 loop: CASRRIRSGSSETQYF. CDR3 sequence (DNA): TGTGCCAGCAGACGCATTCGTAGCGGGAGTTCGGAGACCCAGTACTTC.